The clone carrying this T cell receptor beta chain was seen only a few times. Its antigen is unknown. Looked up from germline, CDR1 is SEHNR and CDR2 is FQNEAQ (reference sequence). The J segment lost 1 base and the V segment lost 6 bases, leaving 5 bases of the junction unmatched. The CDR3 has 14 residues. The data are from a study of beta chain features in type 1 diabetes. Study conclusions and caveats: Moderately but significantly shorter TCRB CDR3s were found in Type 1 diabetes patients in all four CD4+ subsets.

Expressed TCRB transcripts got sequenced, as all isolated RNA was reverse transcribed. Some clones are missing from TCRdb's copy, which holds only in-frame ones; the method was immunoSEQ multiplex PCR. The sample carries 150,000 to 200,000 clones, less than 15% recorded once. Sequencing input: central memory CD4+ T cells from blood. This chain joins TRBV7-9 and TRBJ1-1, with TRBD1 identical over 7 bases. This receptor was obtained from a woman between 18 and 29 years old in good health. The CDR3 sequence is CASRWDSWNTEAFF. The CDR3, as DNA: TGTGCCAGCAGGTGGGACAGTTGGAACACTGAAGCTTTCTTT.